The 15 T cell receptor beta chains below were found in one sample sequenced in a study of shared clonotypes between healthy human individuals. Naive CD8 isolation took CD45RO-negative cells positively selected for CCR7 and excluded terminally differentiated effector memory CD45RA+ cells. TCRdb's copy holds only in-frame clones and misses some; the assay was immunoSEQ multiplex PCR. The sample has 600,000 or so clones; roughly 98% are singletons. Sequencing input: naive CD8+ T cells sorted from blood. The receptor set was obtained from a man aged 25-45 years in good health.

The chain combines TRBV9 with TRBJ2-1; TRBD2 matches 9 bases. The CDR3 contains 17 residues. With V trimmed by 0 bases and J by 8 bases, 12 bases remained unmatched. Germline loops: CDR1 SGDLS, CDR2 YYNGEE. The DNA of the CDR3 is TGTGCCAGCAGCGTAGGTTATCGCGGGAGGGCCACCCATGAGCAGTTCTTC. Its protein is CASSVGYRGRATHEQFF.

Here the CDR3 DNA reads TGTGCCAGCAGTCCCATAAGGCAGCCCCAGCATTTT. This translates into CASSPIRQPQHF. The J gene is TRBJ1-5, the V gene TRBV28; no clear D gene. Deletions cut 5 bases from V and 7 bases from J, with 9 bases between. The V gene's germline CDR1 is MDHEN and CDR2 SYDVKM. The CDR3 runs 12 residues. Full variable domain (missing parts from reference TRBV28 and TRBJ1-5): DVKVTQSSRYLVKRTGEKVFLECVQDMDHENMFWYRQDPGLGLRLIYFSYDVKMKEKGDIPEGYSVSREKKERFSLILESASTNQTSMYLCASSPIRQPQHFGDGTRLSIL.

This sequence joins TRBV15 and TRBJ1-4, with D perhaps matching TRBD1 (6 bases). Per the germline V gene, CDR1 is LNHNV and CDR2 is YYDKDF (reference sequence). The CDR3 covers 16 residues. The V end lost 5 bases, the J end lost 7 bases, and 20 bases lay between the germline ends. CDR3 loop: CATSEGHRTLVEKLFF. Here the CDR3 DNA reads TGTGCCACCAGCGAGGGACATAGGACATTGGTTGAAAAACTGTTTTTT.

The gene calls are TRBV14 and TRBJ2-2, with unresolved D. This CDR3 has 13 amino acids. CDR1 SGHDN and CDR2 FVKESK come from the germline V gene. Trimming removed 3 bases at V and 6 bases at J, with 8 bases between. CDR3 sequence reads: CASSQASSGELFF. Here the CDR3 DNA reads TGTGCCAGCAGCCAGGCTTCTTCCGGGGAGCTGTTTTTT.

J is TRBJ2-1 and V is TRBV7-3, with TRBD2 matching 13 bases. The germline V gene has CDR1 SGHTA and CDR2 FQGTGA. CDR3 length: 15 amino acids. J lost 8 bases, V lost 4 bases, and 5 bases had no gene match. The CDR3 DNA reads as TGTGCCAGCAGCTGGACTAGCGGGAGTCTCGATGAGCAGTTCTTC. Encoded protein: CASSWTSGSLDEQFF.

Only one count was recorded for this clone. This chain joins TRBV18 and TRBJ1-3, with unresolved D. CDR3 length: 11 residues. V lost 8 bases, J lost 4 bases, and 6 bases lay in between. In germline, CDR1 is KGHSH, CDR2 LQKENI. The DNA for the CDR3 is TGTGCCAGCCCCGAGGGAAACACCATATATTTT. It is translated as CASPEGNTIYF.

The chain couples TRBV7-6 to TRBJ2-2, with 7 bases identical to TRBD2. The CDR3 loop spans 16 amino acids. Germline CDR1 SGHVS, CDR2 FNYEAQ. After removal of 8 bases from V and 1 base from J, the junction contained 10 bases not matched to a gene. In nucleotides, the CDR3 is TGTGCCAGCGGGGCGGGAGCTGCAGAGAACACCGGGGAGCTGTTTTTT. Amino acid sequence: CASGAGAAENTGELFF. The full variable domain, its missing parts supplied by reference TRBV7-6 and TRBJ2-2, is GAGVSQSPRYKVTKRGQDVALRCDPISGHVSLYWYRQALGQGPEFLTYFNYEAQQDKSGLPNDRFSAERPEGSISTLTIQRTEQRDSAMYRCASGAGAAENTGELFFGEGSRLTVL.

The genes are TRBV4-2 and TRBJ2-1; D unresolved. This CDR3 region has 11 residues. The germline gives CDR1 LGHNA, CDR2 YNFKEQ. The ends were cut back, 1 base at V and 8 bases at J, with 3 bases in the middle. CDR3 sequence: CASSQGHEQFF. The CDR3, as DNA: TGTGCCAGCAGCCAAGGCCATGAGCAGTTCTTC.

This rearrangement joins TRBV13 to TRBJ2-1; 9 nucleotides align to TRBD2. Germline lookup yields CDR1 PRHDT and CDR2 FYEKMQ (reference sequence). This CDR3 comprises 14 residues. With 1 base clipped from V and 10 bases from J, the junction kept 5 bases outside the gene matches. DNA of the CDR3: TGTGCCAGCAGCTTAGTGACTAGCGGACTAGAGCAGTTCTTC. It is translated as CASSLVTSGLEQFF.

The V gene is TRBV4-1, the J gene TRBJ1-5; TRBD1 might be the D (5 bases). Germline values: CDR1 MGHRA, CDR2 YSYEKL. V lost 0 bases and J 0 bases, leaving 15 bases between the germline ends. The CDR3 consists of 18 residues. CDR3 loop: CASSQDRRDGYSNQPQHF. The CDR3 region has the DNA TGCGCCAGCAGCCAAGATCGTCGGGACGGTTATAGCAATCAGCCCCAGCATTTT.

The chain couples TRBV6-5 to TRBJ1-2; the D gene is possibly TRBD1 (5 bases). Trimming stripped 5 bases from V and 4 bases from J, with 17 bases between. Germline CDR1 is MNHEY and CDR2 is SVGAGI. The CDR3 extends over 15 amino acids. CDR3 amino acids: CASSGSSGGFYGYTF. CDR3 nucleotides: TGTGCCAGCAGTGGCTCGTCCGGGGGATTCTATGGCTACACCTTC.

DNA of the CDR3: TGTGCCAGTAGTATATCCAGCGGGAGTCTACATACGCAGTATTTT. Residues: CASSISSGSLHTQYF. The gene calls are TRBV19 and TRBJ2-3; 8 bases line up with TRBD2. Germline V gives CDR1 LNHDA, CDR2 SQIVND (reference sequence). This CDR3 spans 15 amino acids. V lost 2 bases and J lost 7; bases outside the gene matches: 8.

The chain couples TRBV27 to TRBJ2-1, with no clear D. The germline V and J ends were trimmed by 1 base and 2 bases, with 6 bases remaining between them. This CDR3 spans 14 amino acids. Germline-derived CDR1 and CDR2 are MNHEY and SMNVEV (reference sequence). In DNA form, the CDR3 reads TGTGCCAGCAGTTTATATACCCCCTACAATGAGCAGTTCTTC. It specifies CASSLYTPYNEQFF.

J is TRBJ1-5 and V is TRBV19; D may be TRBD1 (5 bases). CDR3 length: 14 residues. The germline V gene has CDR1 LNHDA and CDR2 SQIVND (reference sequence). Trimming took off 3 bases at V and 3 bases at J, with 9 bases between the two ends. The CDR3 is CASSIGQINQPQHF. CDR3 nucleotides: TGTGCCAGTAGTATCGGACAAATCAATCAGCCCCAGCATTTT.

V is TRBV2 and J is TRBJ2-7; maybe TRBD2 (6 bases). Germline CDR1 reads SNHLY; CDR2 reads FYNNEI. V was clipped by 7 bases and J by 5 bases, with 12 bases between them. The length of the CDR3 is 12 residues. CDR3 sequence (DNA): TGTGCCAGCACCGGAGGGACGCACGAGCAGTACTTC. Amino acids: CASTGGTHEQYF.